One sample yielded the 12 T cell receptor beta chains listed below, sequenced in a study of read filtering for tumor transcriptome and immune sequencing (TCRdb year 2020). The data were produced on an Illumina HiSeq 4000. TCR libraries were constructed from roughly 0.4 ug RNA using the Immunoverse kit, and molecular barcoded adaptors covering alpha/delta and beta/gamma chains were employed. The public reads were reprocessed in TCRdb via fastp at Q25 and MiXCR, keeping in-frame beta chains. Every distinct CDR3 protein forms one entry, paired with its most common genes and DNA. Counted in this sample were around 130,000 distinct CDR3 sequences; roughly 13% of them appeared once. The top ten clonotypes cover 8% to 9% of the sample. The sequencing sample was made of a population of CD138-negative cells sorted from bone marrow. Explained via the paper, the cell subset or site label denotes: bone marrow mononuclear cells depleted of CD138+ plasma/myeloma cells by negative magnetic selection. The receptor set was obtained from a donor at least 40 years old with multiple myeloma.

This clonotype turned up a few times. V and J are TRBV10-3 and TRBJ2-1; 9 nucleotides match TRBD1. The CDR3 has 16 residues. Looked up from germline, CDR1 is ENHRY and CDR2 is SYGVKD. V lost 2 bases and J lost 10; bases outside the gene matches: 12. The CDR3 nucleotides are TGTGCCATCAGTGAGCCCGGGACAGGGAAAGAGGACGAGCAGTTCTTC. It codes for CAISEPGTGKEDEQFF.

This clonotype was found many times. This chain links TRBV20-1 with TRBJ2-1; D not certain. Germline loops: CDR1 DFQATT, CDR2 SNEGSKA (reference sequence). Trimming took 0 bases from V and 8 from J, leaving 8 bases between them. The CDR3 is 12 residues long. DNA of the CDR3: TGCAGTGCTAGAGATCGCGCTGATGAGCAGTTCTTC. Its protein is CSARDRADEQFF.

This clonotype was observed many times. This chain links TRBV30 with TRBJ2-5, with 9 positions matching TRBD2. With V trimmed by 2 bases and J by 3 bases, 7 bases remained unmatched. The CDR3 spans 15 residues. Germline CDR1 reads GTSNPN; CDR2 reads SVGIG (reference sequence). CDR3 protein: CAWSNFASGKETQYF. CDR3 DNA sequence: TGTGCCTGGAGTAACTTCGCTAGCGGGAAAGAGACCCAGTACTTC. Together with reference TRBV30 and TRBJ2-5, the CDR3 gives the full variable domain: SQTIHQWPATLVQPVGSPLSLECTVEGTSNPNLYWYRQAAGRGLQLLFYSVGIGQISSEVPQNLSASRPQDRQFILSSKKLLLSDSGFYLCAWSNFASGKETQYFGPGTRLLVL.

This clonotype has ten or more counts. J is TRBJ2-1 and V is TRBV7-8, with TRBD2 as a possible D gene (6 bases). V lost 1 base and J lost 4, with 20 bases in between. The length of the CDR3 is 18 residues. The germline gives CDR1 SGHVS, CDR2 FQNEAQ. CDR3 in amino acids: CASSLGPGGAEIYNEQFF. Written as DNA, the CDR3 is TGTGCCAGCAGCTTAGGGCCCGGAGGGGCGGAGATATACAATGAGCAGTTCTTC.

This clonotype was seen repeatedly, ten times or more. The chain has TRBV12-3 or TRBV12-4 and TRBJ1-1, with D hard to call. The CDR3 contains 12 residues. V lost 2 bases and J lost 5, with 6 bases in between. CDR3 sequence: CASSLRRTEAFF. DNA of the CDR3: TGTGCCAGCAGTTTACGTAGGACTGAAGCTTTCTTT.

This clonotype was recorded many times. This rearrangement joins TRBV19 to TRBJ2-7; D call uncertain. CDR3 size: 14 residues. Germline V lookup: CDR1 LNHDA, CDR2 SQIVND (reference sequence). Trimming took off 3 bases at V and 3 bases at J, with 12 bases between the two ends. CDR3 loop: CASSIVGSVYEQYF. The DNA for the CDR3 is TGTGCCAGTAGTATTGTAGGCAGCGTCTACGAGCAGTACTTC.

This clonotype was seen repeatedly, ten times or more. V is TRBV5-1 and J is TRBJ1-5, with TRBD1 as a possible D gene (6 bases). Germline lookup yields CDR1 SGHRS and CDR2 YFSETQ. V was trimmed by 4 bases and J by 4 bases, leaving 15 bases between them. This CDR3 spans 15 amino acids. CDR3 amino acids: CASSKTTGPNQPQHF. The CDR3 DNA sequence: TGCGCCAGCAGCAAGACGACAGGACCTAATCAGCCCCAGCATTTT.

In this sample, this clonotype turned up a few times. This chain uses TRBV5-4 with TRBJ2-1; 12 bases are a match to TRBD1. Germline values: CDR1 SGHNT, CDR2 YYREEE (reference sequence). With V trimmed by 3 bases and J by 0 bases, 13 bases remained unmatched. The CDR3 covers 20 residues. CDR3 region: CASSSDGTGGVRGSYNEQFF. Here the CDR3 DNA reads TGTGCCAGCAGCTCAGACGGGACAGGGGGCGTCAGAGGCTCCTACAATGAGCAGTTCTTC.

This clonotype was seen many times. The rearrangement uses TRBV30 and TRBJ2-1; 12 nucleotides agree with TRBD2. Germline loops: CDR1 GTSNPN, CDR2 SVGIG (reference sequence). This CDR3 region has 15 residues. The V gene end was trimmed by 4 bases and the J gene end by 6 bases; junction bases not matched to a gene: 7. This CDR3 is CAWIRTSGIPNEQFF. The DNA for the CDR3 is TGTGCCTGGATTCGGACTAGCGGGATACCCAATGAGCAGTTCTTC.

This clonotype was observed at least ten times. J is TRBJ2-2 and V is TRBV20-1, with 16 bases that match TRBD2. This CDR3 is 17 amino acids long. V lost 5 bases, J lost 5 bases, and 8 bases stayed unmatched. The V gene's germline CDR1 is DFQATT and CDR2 SNEGSKA (reference sequence). The CDR3 here is CSASRGLAGGPTGELFF. The CDR3 DNA reads as TGCAGTGCTTCCCGGGGACTAGCGGGAGGGCCTACCGGGGAGCTGTTTTTT.

Many counts were recorded for this clonotype. The chain recombines TRBV5-6 with TRBJ1-1, with D perhaps TRBD1 (5 bases). The CDR3 has 15 residues. In germline, CDR1 is SGHDT, CDR2 YYEEEE. Trimming removed 3 bases at V and 1 base at J, with 13 bases between. In nucleotides, the CDR3 is TGTGCCAGCAGCTGGACGGTGAGGGGGAACACTGAAGCTTTCTTT. Its translation: CASSWTVRGNTEAFF. The full variable domain, completed using reference TRBV5-6 and TRBJ1-1, is DAGVTQSPTHLIKTRGQQVTLRCSPKSGHDTVSWYQQALGQGPQFIFQYYEEEERQRGNFPDRFSGHQFPNYSSELNVNALLLGDSALYLCASSWTVRGNTEAFFGQGTRLTVV.

The sample holds many counts of this clonotype. The rearrangement uses TRBV15 and TRBJ1-5; D gene unclear. The germline gives CDR1 LNHNV, CDR2 YYDKDF (reference sequence). V shed 1 base and J shed 2 bases, with 0 bases lying between them. The CDR3 is 12 residues long. The CDR3 DNA sequence: TGTGCCACCAGCAGAGGCAATCAGCCCCAGCATTTT. Translating it yields CATSRGNQPQHF.